Below are 8 T cell receptor beta chains sequenced from a single sample in a study of cytotoxic CD8 clonotypes in ibrutinib-treated CLL. The assay was immunoSEQ multiplex PCR, and TCRdb's table has in-frame clones only and misses some. Of approximately 120,000 clones listed, approximately 58% are singletons. This specimen consisted of PBMCs, obtained after 24 months of ibrutinib treatment. Source of these receptors: a human donor with chronic lymphocytic leukemia.

This chain connects TRBV10-3 to TRBJ2-7; tentative D call: TRBD1 (6 bases). From germline, CDR1 is ENHRY and CDR2 SYGVKD. V lost 11 bases and J 6 bases, leaving 17 bases between the germline ends. This CDR3 has 12 amino acids. The CDR3 DNA reads as TGTGCCGTGGCAGGGGCCCCTTCCGAGCAGTACTTC. Translation: CAVAGAPSEQYF.

This clone was seen more than once but under ten times. V usage is TRBV25-1 and J usage is TRBJ1-5; tentative D call: TRBD1 (6 bases). Germline assignment: CDR1 MGHDK and CDR2 SYGVNS. Trimming removed 2 bases at V and 7 bases at J, with 12 bases between. CDR3 size: 14 residues. CDR3 in amino acids: CASSEGGQRQPQHF. The CDR3 region has the DNA TGTGCCAGCAGTGAAGGGGGGCAGAGGCAGCCCCAGCATTTT.

This clone was detected only a few times. The genes are TRBV7-6 and TRBJ2-5; D call uncertain. The CDR3 contains 11 residues. Per the germline V gene, CDR1 is SGHVS and CDR2 is FNYEAQ. Trimming shortened V by 11 bases and J by 5 bases, and 12 bases separated the two germline ends. CDR3 sequence reads: CAPMGWETQYF. CDR3 bases: TGTGCCCCAATGGGGTGGGAGACCCAGTACTTC.

This clone occurred a few times. The chain links TRBV6-6 to TRBJ1-4, with 8 bases identical to TRBD1. CDR3 length equals 15 residues. From germline, CDR1 is MNHNY and CDR2 SVGAGI (reference sequence). With V trimmed by 2 bases and J by 7 bases, 6 bases remained unmatched. The chain's CDR3 is CASSYRQGLGEKLFF. The CDR3 coding sequence is TGTGCCAGCAGTTACAGACAGGGGTTAGGTGAAAAACTGTTTTTT.

The chain joins TRBV5-1 to TRBJ2-5; no firm D call. Trimming stripped 4 bases from V and 5 bases from J, with 15 bases between. The germline V gene encodes CDR1 SGHRS and CDR2 YFSETQ. The CDR3 is made up of 14 amino acids. The CDR3 DNA is TGCGCCAGCAGCCTGAGTCAGGCTCGGGAGACCCAGTACTTC. Translated, it gives CASSLSQARETQYF.

The chain carries TRBV25-1 and TRBJ1-2; a possible D gene is TRBD1 (5 bases). CDR1 and CDR2 from the germline V gene are MGHDK and SYGVNS. V lost 8 bases and J lost 5, with 15 bases in between. There are 13 residues in the CDR3. The CDR3 DNA sequence: TGTGCCAGCGCCCAGGGCCTCGGGTATGGCTACACCTTC. It yields the protein CASAQGLGYGYTF.

The CDR3 loop reads CASSRQPGEYEQYF. As DNA, the CDR3 is TGTGCCAGCAGTCGCCAACCCGGAGAGTACGAGCAGTACTTC. This chain links TRBV27 with TRBJ2-7, with D uncertain. V lost 5 bases to trimming and J lost 4 bases, with 15 bases between them. The CDR3 length is 14 residues. Germline CDR1 reads MNHEY; CDR2 reads SMNVEV (reference sequence).

The chain recombines TRBV13 with TRBJ2-4; 7 positions match TRBD1. The V gene's germline CDR1 is PRHDT and CDR2 FYEKMQ (reference sequence). Trimming cost V 2 bases and J 6 bases; bases outside gene matches: 10. The CDR3 covers 16 residues. The CDR3 here is CASSLNPGGRGNIQYF. CDR3 nucleotides: TGTGCCAGCAGCTTAAACCCAGGGGGAAGGGGAAACATTCAGTACTTC. Together with reference TRBV13 and TRBJ2-4, the CDR3 gives the full variable domain: AAGVIQSPRHLIKEKRETATLKCYPIPRHDTVYWYQQGPGQDPQFLISFYEKMQSDKGSIPDRFSAQQFSDYHSELNMSSLELGDSALYFCASSLNPGGRGNIQYFGAGTRLSVL.